Detailed here is one T cell receptor (beta chain). The target antigen is unknown. Germline lookup yields CDR1 ENHRY and CDR2 SYGVKD. J gave up 2 bases and V 0 bases, and 1 base lay outside the gene matches. The CDR3 runs 16 residues. Researchers ran the PCR with 60 Vbeta and 13 Jbeta primers. The authors' processing: Later work found around 85 million unique TCR beta chains, with approximately 12 million shared. TCRdb keeps only in-frame clones here, not all; method: immunoSEQ multiplex PCR. V and J calls and clone size follow that table, whereas D and trimming were derived from the DNA. The sample records about 120,000 clones, 65% to 80% being singletons. The data are from a study of cytomegalovirus exposure and HLA in healthy donors. Study-level results: Cytomegalovirus status was reportedly diagnosed by the classifier with high sensitivity and specificity. Investigators reported 150 to 200 TCR beta chains as tied to cytomegalovirus. 87-base-pair reads could not separate some V segments, including TRBV6-2 and TRBV6-3.

The sequence came from a man younger than 40 in good health and CMV-seropositive. Material for sequencing was PBMCs. This rearrangement joins TRBV10-3 to TRBJ2-3; 11 positions match TRBD2. In DNA, the CDR3 is TGTGCCATCAGTGAGTCACTAGCGGGGGCCACAGATACGCAGTATTTT. This gives the protein CAISESLAGATDTQYF.